One sample yielded the 17 T cell receptor beta chains listed below, sequenced in a study of blood T cell repertoires in COVID-19. Method: immunoSEQ multiplex PCR; TCRdb's copy keeps in-frame clones and lacks some. The repertoire holds 100,000 to 150,000 clones, with roughly 80% as singletons. Sample: peripheral blood. Receptors originate from a woman aged 50 to 65 with acute or convalescent COVID-19.

The chain joins TRBV10-3 to TRBJ2-1; D possibly corresponds to TRBD1 (6 bases). The germline gives CDR1 ENHRY, CDR2 SYGVKD. The CDR3 sequence is 15 residues long. Trimming stripped 5 bases from V and 2 bases from J, with 13 bases between. DNA of the CDR3: TGTGCCATCAGTCCACAGGGTCAGGCCTACAATGAGCAGTTCTTC. This codes for CAISPQGQAYNEQFF.

This clone was seen only once. The rearrangement uses TRBV5-5 and TRBJ2-1, with D maybe TRBD2 (5 bases). The CDR3 has 13 amino acids. Trimming removed 5 bases at V and 0 bases at J, with 6 bases between. CDR1 SGHKS and CDR2 YYEKEE come from the germline V gene (reference sequence). This chain's CDR3 is CASRTSSYNEQFF. The CDR3 DNA is TGTGCCAGCAGAACTAGCTCCTACAATGAGCAGTTCTTC.

This chain connects TRBV11-2 to TRBJ2-7; 7 bases line up with TRBD1. Germline values: CDR1 SGHAT, CDR2 FQNNGV. V was pared by 6 bases and J by 3 bases, with 8 bases of the junction left unmatched. The CDR3 is 14 residues long. The CDR3 DNA sequence: TGTGCCAGCAGTAGACAGGGCCTAAGCTACGAGCAGTACTTC. Amino acids: CASSRQGLSYEQYF.

The rearrangement joins TRBV29-1 to TRBJ1-1, with a possible D match to TRBD1 (5 bases). Germline values: CDR1 SQVTM, CDR2 ANQGSEA. The CDR3 consists of 11 residues. Trimming stripped 4 bases from V and 3 bases from J, with 6 bases between. The CDR3 bases are TGCAGCGTTGGGGGGGACACTGAAGCTTTCTTT. Its protein is CSVGGDTEAFF. The full variable domain, with the rest looked up from reference TRBV29-1 and TRBJ1-1, is SAVISQKPSRDICQRGTSLTIQCQVDSQVTMMFWYRQQPGQSLTLIATANQGSEATYESGFVIDKFPISRPNLTFSTLTVSNMSPEDSSIYLCSVGGDTEAFFGQGTRLTVV.

This rearrangement joins TRBV19 to TRBJ2-2; 7 nucleotides align to TRBD1. V lost 6 bases and J lost 1; bases outside the gene matches: 5. CDR3 size: 15 residues. Germline V CDR1 and CDR2: LNHDA, SQIVND (reference sequence). The CDR3 DNA follows: TGTGCCAGTAGGACAGGGAAAAGGAACACCGGGGAGCTGTTTTTT. Amino acid sequence: CASRTGKRNTGELFF.

The chain has TRBV6-6 and TRBJ2-3; TRBD2 might be the D (6 bases). The germline V gene has CDR1 MNHNY and CDR2 SVGAGI (reference sequence). V lost 6 bases to trimming and J lost 2 bases, with 12 bases between them. This CDR3 has 14 amino acids. For the CDR3, the DNA is TGTGCCAGCAGCGCCGGGGGACCCACAGATACGCAGTATTTT. Translated: CASSAGGPTDTQYF.

CDR3 protein: CASSLPGQGVRDGELFF. The CDR3 DNA sequence: TGTGCCAGCAGCTTACCGGGACAGGGTGTTCGGGACGGGGAGCTGTTTTTT. The chain carries TRBV11-2 and TRBJ2-2, with TRBD1 matching over 9 bases. This CDR3 has 17 residues. Trimming cost V 2 bases and J 7 bases; bases outside gene matches: 11. Germline assignment: CDR1 SGHAT and CDR2 FQNNGV.

The V call is TRBV30, the J call TRBJ2-7, with D uncertain. V dropped 2 bases and J dropped 4 bases, with 12 bases sitting between them. Germline lookup yields CDR1 GTSNPN and CDR2 SVGIG (reference sequence). This CDR3 region has 13 residues. The CDR3 region is CAWSRNSLYEQYF. CDR3 nucleotides: TGTGCCTGGAGTAGAAACTCACTATACGAGCAGTACTTC. Complete variable domain (other parts from reference TRBV30 and TRBJ2-7): SQTIHQWPATLVQPVGSPLSLECTVEGTSNPNLYWYRQAAGRGLQLLFYSVGIGQISSEVPQNLSASRPQDRQFILSSKKLLLSDSGFYLCAWSRNSLYEQYFGPGTRLTVT.

The rearrangement uses TRBV7-2 and TRBJ1-1; D call uncertain. The CDR3 length is 11 residues. Germline CDR1 and CDR2: SGHTA and FQGNSA. Deletions cut 0 bases from V and 8 bases from J, with 4 bases between. CDR3 sequence (DNA): TGTGCCAGCAGCTTAGCAATAGAAGCTTTCTTT. Translating it yields CASSLAIEAFF.

This clone has only a few counts. CDR3 bases: TGTGCCAGCAGTTACTCCTCGAGGGTTAGCAATGAGCAGTTCTTC. Residues: CASSYSSRVSNEQFF. The chain joins TRBV6-5 to TRBJ2-1; possible D gene TRBD2, 5 bases. CDR3 length: 15 amino acids. Between the trimmed V and J ends, which lost 0 bases and 6 bases, there was a span of 12 bases. CDR1 is MNHEY, CDR2 SVGAGI, per germline.

The chain carries TRBV3-1 (or the pseudogene TRBV3-2) and TRBJ2-7, with 7 bases fitting TRBD1. This CDR3 is 16 amino acids long. Germline trimming cut 0 bases from V and 5 bases from J; bases unmatched to any gene: 10. CDR1 and CDR2 (germline): LGHDT, YNNKEL (reference sequence). The CDR3 reads CASSQDPTDRTDEQYF. DNA for the CDR3: TGTGCCAGCAGCCAAGATCCCACGGACAGGACGGACGAGCAGTACTTC.

The chain is built from TRBV3-1 (or the pseudogene TRBV3-2) and TRBJ1-2, with TRBD1 as a possible D gene (6 bases). The CDR3 contains 14 residues. Germline-derived CDR1 and CDR2 are LGHDT and YNNKEL (reference sequence). V lost 2 bases and J 4 bases, leaving 11 bases between the germline ends. CDR3 nucleotides: TGTGCCAGCAGCCAACCAGGGGCTCTCTATGGCTACACCTTC. Its translation: CASSQPGALYGYTF.

The genes are TRBV4-1 and TRBJ2-1; D is uncertain. V was pared by 1 base and J by 4 bases, with 14 bases between. Per germline, CDR1 MGHRA and CDR2 YSYEKL. The CDR3 is 16 amino acids. Here the CDR3 DNA reads TGCGCCAGCAGCCAAGTTCAGGCTCCAATTTACAATGAGCAGTTCTTC. Its translation: CASSQVQAPIYNEQFF.

The DNA for the CDR3 is TGCGCCAGCAGCTTAATCGACAGGGCCACAACCTACGAGCAGTACTTC. It codes for CASSLIDRATTYEQYF. V gene TRBV5-1 combines with J gene TRBJ2-7; TRBD1 aligns across 7 bases. The CDR3 is made up of 16 amino acids. Germline assignment: CDR1 SGHRS and CDR2 YFSETQ. V shed 2 bases and J 2 bases; nucleotides not matched to a gene: 10.

V usage is TRBV6-1 and J usage is TRBJ1-6; possibly TRBD1 for D (6 bases). V was shortened by 3 bases and J by 12 bases, with 12 bases between the two germline ends. This CDR3 spans 13 amino acids. Germline V gene data show CDR1 as MNHNS and CDR2 as SASEGT. Here the CDR3 DNA reads TGTGCCAGCAGTGATTCAGGGGATTTACCCCTCCACTTT. As protein: CASSDSGDLPLHF.

The rearrangement joins TRBV9 to TRBJ1-4; perhaps TRBD1 as D (5 bases). V lost 0 bases and J 5 bases, leaving 11 bases between the germline ends. The CDR3 has 15 residues. Germline values: CDR1 SGDLS, CDR2 YYNGEE. The CDR3 protein is CASSVGVGANEKLFF. Here the CDR3 DNA reads TGTGCCAGCAGCGTAGGGGTAGGGGCGAATGAAAAACTGTTTTTT. Drawing the rest from reference TRBV9 and TRBJ1-4, the complete variable domain is DSGVTQTPKHLITATGQRVTLRCSPRSGDLSVYWYQQSLDQGLQFLIQYYNGEERAKGNILERFSAQQFPDLHSELNLSSLELGDSALYFCASSVGVGANEKLFFGSGTQLSVL.

This clone has a count of ten or more. V and J are TRBV29-1 and TRBJ1-2; 8 nucleotides match TRBD1. CDR1 SQVTM and CDR2 ANQGSEA come from the germline V gene. V shed 6 bases and J 2 bases; nucleotides not matched to a gene: 8. The CDR3 runs to 14 residues. The chain's CDR3 is CSVRQGTGNYGYTF. In DNA form, the CDR3 reads TGCAGCGTCCGACAGGGGACGGGGAACTATGGCTACACCTTC.